This entry describes one TCR beta chain. Antigen specificity is unknown. The PCR employed 60 Vbeta primers together with 13 Jbeta primers. Profiling relied on immunoSEQ multiplex PCR, and the TCRdb table lists in-frame clones only, not all of them. The top ten clones hold approximately 7% of a sample with approximately 170,000 clones, 77% of them seen once. The CDR3 is made up of 15 amino acids. V shed 4 bases and J shed 4 bases, with 17 bases lying between them. CDR1 is SGHRS, CDR2 YFSETQ, per germline. These data are taken from a study of cytomegalovirus exposure and HLA in healthy donors. Study-wide findings and caveats: Previously analyzed data showed that most TCR beta V segments were productive at a frequency of about 87% or about 30%. In a later analysis, an Asian-associated ancestry cluster reportedly showed fewer N-insertions than the approximately 640-donor mean.

The source is a male donor in good health and CMV-seropositive. The rearrangement uses TRBV5-1 and TRBJ1-1; a weak D match, TRBD1 (5 bases). Sequencing was performed on PBMCs. DNA of the CDR3: TGCGCCAGCAGCCTGGGGGGAGGTCGGAGCACTGAAGCTTTCTTT. Residues: CASSLGGGRSTEAFF.